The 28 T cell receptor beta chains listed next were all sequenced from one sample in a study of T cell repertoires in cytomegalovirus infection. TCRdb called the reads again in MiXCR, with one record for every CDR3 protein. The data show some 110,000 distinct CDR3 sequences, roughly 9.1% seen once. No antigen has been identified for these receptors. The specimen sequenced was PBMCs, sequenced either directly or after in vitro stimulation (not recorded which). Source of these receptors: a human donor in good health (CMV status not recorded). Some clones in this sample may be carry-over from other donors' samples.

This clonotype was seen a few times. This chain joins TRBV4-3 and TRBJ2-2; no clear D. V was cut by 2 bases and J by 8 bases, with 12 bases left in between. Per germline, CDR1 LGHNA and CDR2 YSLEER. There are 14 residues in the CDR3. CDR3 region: CASSQLRSAGELFF. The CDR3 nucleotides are TGCGCCAGCAGCCAACTAAGATCGGCGGGGGAGCTGTTTTTT.

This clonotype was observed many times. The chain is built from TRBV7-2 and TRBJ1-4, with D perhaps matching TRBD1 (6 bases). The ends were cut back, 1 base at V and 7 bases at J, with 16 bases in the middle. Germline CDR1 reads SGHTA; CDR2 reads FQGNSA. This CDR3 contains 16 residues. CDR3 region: CASSLGVGGRGEKLFF. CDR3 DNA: TGTGCCAGCAGCTTAGGGGTCGGGGGGCGCGGTGAAAAACTGTTTTTT.

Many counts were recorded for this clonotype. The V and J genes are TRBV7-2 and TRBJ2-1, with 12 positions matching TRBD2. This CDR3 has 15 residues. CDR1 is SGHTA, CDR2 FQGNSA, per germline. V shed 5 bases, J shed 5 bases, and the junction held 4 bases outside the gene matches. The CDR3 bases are TGTGCCAGCAGCCTATGGACTAGCGGGGACAATGAGCAGTTCTTC. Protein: CASSLWTSGDNEQFF.

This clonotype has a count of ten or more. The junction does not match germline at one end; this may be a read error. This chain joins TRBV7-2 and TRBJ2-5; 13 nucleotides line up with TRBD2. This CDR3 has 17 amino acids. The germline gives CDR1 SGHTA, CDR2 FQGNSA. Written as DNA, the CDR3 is TGTGCCAGCAGCCCTCAAACTAGCGGGAGGGGGCAAGGGACCCAGTACTTC. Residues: CASSPQTSGRGQGTQYF.

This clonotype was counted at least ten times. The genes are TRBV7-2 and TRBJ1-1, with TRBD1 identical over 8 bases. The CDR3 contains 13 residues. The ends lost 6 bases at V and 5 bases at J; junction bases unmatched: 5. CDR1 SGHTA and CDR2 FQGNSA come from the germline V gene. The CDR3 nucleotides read TGTGCCAGCAGTTTCGACAGGGGTACTGAAGCTTTCTTT. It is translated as CASSFDRGTEAFF.

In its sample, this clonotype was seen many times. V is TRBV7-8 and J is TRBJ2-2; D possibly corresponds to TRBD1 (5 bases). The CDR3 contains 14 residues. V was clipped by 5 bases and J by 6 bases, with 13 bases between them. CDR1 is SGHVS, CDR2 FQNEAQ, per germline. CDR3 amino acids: CASSQGRASGELFF. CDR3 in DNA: TGTGCCAGCAGCCAGGGCAGGGCGTCCGGGGAGCTGTTTTTT.

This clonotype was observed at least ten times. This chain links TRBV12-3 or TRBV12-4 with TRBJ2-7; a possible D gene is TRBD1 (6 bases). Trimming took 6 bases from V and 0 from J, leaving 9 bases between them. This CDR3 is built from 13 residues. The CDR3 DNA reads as TGTGCCAGCAGCCGGGACATCTCCTACGAGCAGTACGTC. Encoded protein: CASSRDISYEQYV.

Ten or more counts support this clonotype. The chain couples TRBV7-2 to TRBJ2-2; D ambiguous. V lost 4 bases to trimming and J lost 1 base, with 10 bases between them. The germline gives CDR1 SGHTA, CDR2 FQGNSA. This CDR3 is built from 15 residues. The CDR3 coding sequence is TGTGCCAGCAGCTCAATGGGGTTGAACACCGGGGAGCTGTTTTTT. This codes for CASSSMGLNTGELFF. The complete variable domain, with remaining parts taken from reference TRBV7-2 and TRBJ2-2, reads GAGVSQSPSNKVTEKGKDVELRCDPISGHTALYWYRQSLGQGLEFLIYFQGNSAPDKSGLPSDRFSAERTGGSVSTLTIQRTQQEDSAVYLCASSSMGLNTGELFFGEGSRLTVL.

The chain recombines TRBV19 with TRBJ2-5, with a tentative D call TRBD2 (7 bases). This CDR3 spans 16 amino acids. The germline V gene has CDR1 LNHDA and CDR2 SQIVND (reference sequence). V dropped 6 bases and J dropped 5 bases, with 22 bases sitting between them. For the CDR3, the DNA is TGTGCCAGTAGCGAGGGGGGGATTCCCCCTCGGGAGACCCAGTACTTC. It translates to CASSEGGIPPRETQYF.

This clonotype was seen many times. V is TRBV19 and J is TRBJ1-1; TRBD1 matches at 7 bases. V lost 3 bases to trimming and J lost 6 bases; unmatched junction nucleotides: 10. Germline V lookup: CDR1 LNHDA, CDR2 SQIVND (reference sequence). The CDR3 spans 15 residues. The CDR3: CASSMGQRNDPEAFF. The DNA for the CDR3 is TGTGCCAGTAGTATGGGACAGAGAAATGACCCTGAAGCTTTCTTT.

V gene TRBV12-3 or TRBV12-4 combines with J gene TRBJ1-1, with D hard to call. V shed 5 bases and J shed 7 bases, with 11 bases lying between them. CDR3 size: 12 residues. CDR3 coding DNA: TGTGCCAGCAGTCCAGTTGGTCTTGAAGCTTTCTTT. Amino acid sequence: CASSPVGLEAFF.

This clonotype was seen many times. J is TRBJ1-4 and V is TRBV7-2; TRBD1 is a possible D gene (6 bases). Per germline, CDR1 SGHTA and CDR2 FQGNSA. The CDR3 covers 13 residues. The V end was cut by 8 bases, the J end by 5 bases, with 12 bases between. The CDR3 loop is CASRGQLNEKLFF. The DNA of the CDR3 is TGTGCCAGCCGAGGACAGCTAAATGAAAAACTGTTTTTT.

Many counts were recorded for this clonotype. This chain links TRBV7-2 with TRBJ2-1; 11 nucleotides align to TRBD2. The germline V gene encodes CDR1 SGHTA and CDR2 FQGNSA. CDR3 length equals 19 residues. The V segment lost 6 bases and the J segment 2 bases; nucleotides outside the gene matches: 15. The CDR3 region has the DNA TGTGCCAGCAGTCGGGCGGCACTAGCGGGAGTCGGCCCCTACAATGAGCAGTTCTTC. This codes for CASSRAALAGVGPYNEQFF.

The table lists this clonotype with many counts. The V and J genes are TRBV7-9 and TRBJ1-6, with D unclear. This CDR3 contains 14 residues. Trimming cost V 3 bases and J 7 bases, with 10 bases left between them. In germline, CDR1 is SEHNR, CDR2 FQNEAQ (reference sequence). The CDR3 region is CASSFRADNSPLHF. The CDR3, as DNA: TGTGCCAGCAGCTTTCGAGCGGACAATTCACCCCTCCACTTT.

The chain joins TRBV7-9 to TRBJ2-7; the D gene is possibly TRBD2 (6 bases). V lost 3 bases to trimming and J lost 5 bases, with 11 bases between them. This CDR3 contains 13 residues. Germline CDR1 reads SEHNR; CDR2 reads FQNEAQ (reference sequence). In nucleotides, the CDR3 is TGTGCCAGCAGCTTCCACGGGAGCGACGAGCAGTACGTC. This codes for CASSFHGSDEQYV.

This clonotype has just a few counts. As DNA, the CDR3 is TGTGCCATCAGTGGTCAGCTTCGAACCGGGGAGCTGTTTTTT. This translates into CAISGQLRTGELFF. The rearrangement joins TRBV10-3 to TRBJ2-2, with D unclear. Trimming took off 4 bases at V and 5 bases at J, with 11 bases between the two ends. The CDR3 length is 14 residues. Germline CDR1 ENHRY, CDR2 SYGVKD.

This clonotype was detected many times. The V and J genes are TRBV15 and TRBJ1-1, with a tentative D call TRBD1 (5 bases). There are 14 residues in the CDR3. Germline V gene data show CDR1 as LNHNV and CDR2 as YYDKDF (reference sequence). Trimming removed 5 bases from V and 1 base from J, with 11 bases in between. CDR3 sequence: CATSPPQGNTEAFF. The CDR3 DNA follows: TGTGCCACCAGCCCCCCTCAGGGGAACACTGAAGCTTTCTTT.

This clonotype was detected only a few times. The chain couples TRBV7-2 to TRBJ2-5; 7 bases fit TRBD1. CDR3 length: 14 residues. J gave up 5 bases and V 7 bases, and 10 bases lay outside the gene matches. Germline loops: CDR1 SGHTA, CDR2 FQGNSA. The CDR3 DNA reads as TGTGCCAGCACCCCCAACAGGGGTGGCGAGACCCAGTACTTC. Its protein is CASTPNRGGETQYF.

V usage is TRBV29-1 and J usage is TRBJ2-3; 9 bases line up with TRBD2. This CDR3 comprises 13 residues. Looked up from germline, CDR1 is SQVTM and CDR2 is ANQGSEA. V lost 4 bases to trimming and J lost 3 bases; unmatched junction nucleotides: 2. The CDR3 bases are TGCAGCGTTGGTAGCGGGAGAACAGATACGCAGTATTTT. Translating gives CSVGSGRTDTQYF.

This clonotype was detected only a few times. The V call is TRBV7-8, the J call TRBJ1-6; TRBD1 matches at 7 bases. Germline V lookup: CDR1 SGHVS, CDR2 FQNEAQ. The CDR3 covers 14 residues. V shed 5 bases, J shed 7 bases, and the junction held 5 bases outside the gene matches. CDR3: CASSQDRKNSPLHF. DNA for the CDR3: TGTGCCAGCAGCCAGGACAGGAAAAATTCACCCCTCCACTTT.

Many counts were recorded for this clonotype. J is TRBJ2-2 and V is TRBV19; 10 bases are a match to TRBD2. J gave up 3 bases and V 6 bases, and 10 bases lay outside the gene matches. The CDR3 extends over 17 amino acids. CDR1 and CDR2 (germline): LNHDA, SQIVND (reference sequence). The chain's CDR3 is CASSLPSGSWHTGELFF. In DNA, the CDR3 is TGTGCCAGTAGCCTACCTAGCGGGAGCTGGCACACCGGGGAGCTGTTTTTT.

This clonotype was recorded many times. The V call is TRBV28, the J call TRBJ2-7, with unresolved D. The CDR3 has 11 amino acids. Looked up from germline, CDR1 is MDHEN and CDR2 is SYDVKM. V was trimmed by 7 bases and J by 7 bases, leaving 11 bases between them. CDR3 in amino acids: CASTNFLEQYF. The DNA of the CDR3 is TGTGCCAGCACCAACTTCCTGGAGCAGTACTTC.

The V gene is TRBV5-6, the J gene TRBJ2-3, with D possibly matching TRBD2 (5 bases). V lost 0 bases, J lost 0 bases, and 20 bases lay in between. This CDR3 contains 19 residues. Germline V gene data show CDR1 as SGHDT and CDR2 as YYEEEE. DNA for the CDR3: TGTGCCAGCAGCTTGGATATACGGAGGCTCTCTGCTAGCACAGATACGCAGTATTTT. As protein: CASSLDIRRLSASTDTQYF.

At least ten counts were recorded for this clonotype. The CDR3 region has the DNA TGTGCCTGGAGTGTATCGGCTAGCGGGAGAATTAGCAATGAGCAGTTCTTC. Its protein is CAWSVSASGRISNEQFF. The rearrangement links TRBV30 to TRBJ2-1, with 10 bases matching TRBD2. The V segment lost 0 bases and the J segment 6 bases; nucleotides outside the gene matches: 11. CDR3 length: 17 amino acids. From germline, CDR1 is GTSNPN and CDR2 SVGIG (reference sequence).

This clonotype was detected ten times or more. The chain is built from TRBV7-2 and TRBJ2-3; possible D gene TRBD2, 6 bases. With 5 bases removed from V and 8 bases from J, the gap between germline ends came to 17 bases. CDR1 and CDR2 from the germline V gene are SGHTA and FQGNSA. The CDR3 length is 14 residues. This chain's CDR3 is CASSTGTAQITQYF. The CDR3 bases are TGTGCCAGCAGCACCGGGACTGCTCAGATTACGCAGTATTTT.

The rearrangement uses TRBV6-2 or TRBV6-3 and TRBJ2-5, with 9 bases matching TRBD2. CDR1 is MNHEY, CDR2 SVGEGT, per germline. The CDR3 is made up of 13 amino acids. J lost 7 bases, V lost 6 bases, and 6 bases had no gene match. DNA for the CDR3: TGTGCCAGCAGGACTAGCGGTCTACGGACCCAGTACTTC. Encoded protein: CASRTSGLRTQYF.

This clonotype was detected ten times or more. The CDR3, as DNA: TGTGCCAGCAGTTTCGGCAGGGCGAACACTGAAGCTTTCTTT. Protein sequence: CASSFGRANTEAFF. The rearrangement joins TRBV12-3 or TRBV12-4 to TRBJ1-1; D perhaps matches TRBD1 (5 bases). V was shortened by 3 bases and J by 1 base, with 9 bases between the two germline ends. This CDR3 is 14 amino acids long.

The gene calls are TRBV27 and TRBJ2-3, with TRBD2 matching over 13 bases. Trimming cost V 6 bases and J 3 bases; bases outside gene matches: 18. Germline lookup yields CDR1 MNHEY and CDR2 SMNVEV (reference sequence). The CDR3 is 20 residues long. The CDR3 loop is CASRPTWPGLAGKLTDTQYF. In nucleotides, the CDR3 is TGTGCCAGCAGACCTACTTGGCCGGGACTAGCGGGAAAATTGACAGATACGCAGTATTTT.